This T cell receptor beta chain was profiled in a study of chemoradiotherapy in HPV16-positive cancers. Study details: Functional T-cell assays on a couple of HPV16-positive patients' cells defined candidate HPV-specific clones and common TCR motifs.

The CDR3 spans 16 residues. Trimming cost V 0 bases and J 3 bases, with 14 bases left between them. CDR1 and CDR2 (germline): LGHNA, YSLEER. Repertoires were generated with immunoSEQ multiplex PCR, while TCRdb's copy carries only in-frame clones and drops some. The sample records over 6,500 clones, roughly 80% being singletons. The source of this sequence is a human donor with HPV-associated anogenital cancer. This chain joins TRBV4-3 and TRBJ1-1; maybe TRBD1 (5 bases). The sample was tumor tissue, taken from a patient who underwent chemoradiotherapy. This chain's CDR3 is CASSQDLGAGDTEAFF. CDR3 nucleotides: TGCGCCAGCAGCCAAGATTTAGGGGCCGGGGACACTGAAGCTTTCTTT.